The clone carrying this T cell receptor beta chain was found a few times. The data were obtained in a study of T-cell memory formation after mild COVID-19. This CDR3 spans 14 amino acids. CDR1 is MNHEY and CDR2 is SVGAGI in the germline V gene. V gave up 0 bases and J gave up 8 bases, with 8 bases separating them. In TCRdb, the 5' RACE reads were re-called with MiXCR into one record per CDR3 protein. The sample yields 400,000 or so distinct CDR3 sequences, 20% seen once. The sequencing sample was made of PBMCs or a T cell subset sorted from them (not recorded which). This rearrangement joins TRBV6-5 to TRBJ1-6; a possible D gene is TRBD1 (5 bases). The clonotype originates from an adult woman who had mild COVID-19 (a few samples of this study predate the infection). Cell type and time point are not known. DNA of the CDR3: TGTGCCAGCAGTTACTCGACAGTTGATTCACCCCTCCACTTT. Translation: CASSYSTVDSPLHF.